This is a list of T cell receptor beta chains from one sample in a study of control samples from healthy donors and cancer patients. Assay used: immunoSEQ multiplex PCR; TCRdb lists only in-frame clones, some missing. The repertoire has 180,000 or so clones, roughly 91% of them found once; the top ten carry about 1.4%. Sequencing was carried out using blood. The receptor set was obtained from a woman aged 25 to 39 in good health. CDR3s include the opening cysteine and the closing phenylalanine or tryptophan. The D gene is left open where the match is weak. The size of a clone is reported for some rows only, either as once, few or many, or as a class for expanded clones.

abundance,d_gene,j_gene,v_gene,CDR3aa,CDR3nt
once,TRBD1,TRBJ1-2,TRBV28,CASSLTGAAYGYTF,TGTGCCAGCAGTTTGACAGGGGCCGCCTATGGCTACACCTTC
-,-,TRBJ1-1,TRBV6-5,CASSYAKNTEAFF,TGTGCCAGCAGTTACGCCAAGAACACTGAAGCTTTCTTT
once,TRBD2,TRBJ2-1,TRBV24-1,CAPSGLAGGGSYNEQFF,TGTGCCCCCTCGGGACTAGCGGGAGGGGGCTCCTACAATGAGCAGTTCTTC
-,TRBD2,TRBJ2-1,TRBV25-1,CASSEYTSGRYEQFF,TGTGCCAGCAGTGAATATACTAGCGGGAGGTATGAGCAGTTCTTC
-,TRBD2,TRBJ2-1,TRBV29-1,CSVGLAGGPYNEQFF,TGCAGCGTTGGGCTAGCGGGAGGGCCTTACAATGAGCAGTTCTTC
-,-,TRBJ1-2,TRBV6-1,CASSEWGLGYGYTF,TGTGCCAGCAGTGAGTGGGGGCTGGGCTATGGCTACACCTTC
once,TRBD1,TRBJ1-1,TRBV14,CASSQPQGITEAFF,TGTGCCAGCAGCCAACCACAGGGGATCACTGAAGCTTTCTTT
-,-,TRBJ2-1,TRBV3-1/TRBV3-2,CASSQGFYEQFF,TGTGCCAGCAGCCAAGGGTTTTATGAGCAGTTCTTC
-,-,TRBJ2-3,TRBV28,CASSNSKRDTQYF,TGTGCCAGCAGTAACTCAAAACGGGATACGCAGTATTTT
-,TRBD2,TRBJ2-1,TRBV7-8,CASSGGLAGEQFF,TGTGCCAGCAGCGGGGGACTAGCGGGTGAGCAGTTCTTC
-,TRBD1,TRBJ2-2,TRBV24-1,CATSDPGTGSTGELFF,TGTGCCACCAGTGACCCCGGGACAGGGAGCACCGGGGAGCTGTTTTTT
-,-,TRBJ1-6,TRBV20-1,CSASRDSSSYNSPLHF,TGCAGTGCTAGTAGGGACTCGAGCTCCTATAATTCACCCCTCCACTTT
once,TRBD2,TRBJ2-3,TRBV7-9,CASSFGGRQSTDTQYF,TGTGCCAGCAGCTTCGGCGGGAGGCAGAGCACAGATACGCAGTATTTT
-,TRBD1,TRBJ1-5,TRBV6-2/TRBV6-3,CASSKQGSHQPQHF,TGTGCCAGCAGCAAACAGGGGAGCCATCAGCCCCAGCATTTT
once,-,TRBJ1-2,TRBV6-5,CASRGHRGGYGYTF,TGTGCCAGCAGGGGACATCGAGGAGGCTATGGCTACACCTTC
-,TRBD1,TRBJ2-1,TRBV25-1,CASSDRGNEQFF,TGTGCCAGCAGTGACAGGGGGAATGAGCAGTTCTTC
-,TRBD1,TRBJ2-7,TRBV11-2,CASSLGQVASYEQYF,TGTGCCAGCAGCTTGGGACAGGTCGCCTCCTACGAGCAGTACTTC
-,TRBD1,TRBJ2-3,TRBV28,CASSSPQGATTDTQYF,TGTGCCAGCAGTAGCCCACAGGGGGCCACCACAGATACGCAGTATTTT
-,TRBD1,TRBJ1-4,TRBV6-2/TRBV6-3,CASSHRQGNEKLFF,TGTGCCAGCAGCCACCGACAGGGGAATGAAAAACTGTTTTTT
-,TRBD1,TRBJ1-1,TRBV19,CASSIPGQGGSNTEAFF,TGTGCCAGTAGTATCCCCGGACAGGGGGGGTCGAACACTGAAGCTTTCTTT
-,-,TRBJ2-7,TRBV30,CAWVRGYEQYF,TGTGCCTGGGTCAGGGGCTACGAGCAGTACTTC
-,-,TRBJ1-6,TRBV3-1/TRBV3-2,CASSQDRGPGSPLHF,TGTGCCAGCAGCCAAGACAGGGGTCCAGGTTCACCCCTCCACTTT
-,TRBD1,TRBJ1-1,TRBV27,CASSLSGGGTEAFF,TGTGCCAGCAGTTTATCAGGGGGCGGCACTGAAGCTTTCTTT
-,-,TRBJ1-1,TRBV11-3,CASRTSSKTEAFF,TGTGCCAGCAGAACATCGTCGAAAACTGAAGCTTTCTTT
-,-,TRBJ1-5,TRBV19,CASGDRSNQPQHF,TGTGCCAGTGGAGACAGAAGCAATCAGCCCCAGCATTTT
-,TRBD1,TRBJ1-2,TRBV3-1/TRBV3-2,CASSLGQYYGYTF,TGTGCCAGCAGCCTGGGACAGTACTATGGCTACACCTTC
-,-,TRBJ2-7,TRBV6-6,CASKDNSYEQYF,TGTGCCAGCAAGGACAACTCCTACGAGCAGTACTTC
-,TRBD1,TRBJ2-5,TRBV9,CASSIAGTGGQETQYF,TGTGCCAGCAGTATCGCCGGGACAGGGGGCCAAGAGACCCAGTACTTC
-,TRBD2,TRBJ2-1,TRBV10-3,CAISTSGGANEQFF,TGTGCCATCAGTACTAGCGGGGGGGCCAATGAGCAGTTCTTC
-,TRBD1,TRBJ1-2,TRBV19,CASSIGGDRDGYTF,TGTGCCAGTAGTATTGGGGGGGACAGGGATGGCTACACCTTC
-,TRBD2,TRBJ2-7,TRBV9,CASSVGTSPYEQYF,TGTGCCAGCAGCGTAGGGACTAGCCCCTACGAGCAGTACTTC
-,-,TRBJ1-5,TRBV10-1,CASSEWWCSNQPQHF,TGCGCCAGCAGTGAGTGGTGGTGTAGCAATCAGCCCCAGCATTTT
-,TRBD1,TRBJ2-7,TRBV19,CASMGQAYEQYF,TGTGCCAGTATGGGACAGGCCTACGAGCAGTACTTC
-,-,TRBJ1-5,TRBV21-1,CASSKVTGGNQPQHF,TGTGCCAGCAGCAAAGTGACAGGGGGGAATCAGCCCCAGCATTTT
-,-,TRBJ2-1,TRBV2,CASSERGGGAYNEQFF,TGTGCCAGCAGTGAGAGGGGAGGGGGCGCCTACAATGAGCAGTTCTTC
-,-,TRBJ1-2,TRBV2,CASSDTANYGYTF,TGTGCCAGCAGTGATACCGCTAACTATGGCTACACCTTC
-,-,TRBJ1-2,TRBV28,CASSRNRYGYTF,TGTGCCAGCAGTCGTAACAGATATGGCTACACCTTC
-,-,TRBJ2-3,TRBV12-5,CASGLVRSADTQYF,TGTGCTAGTGGTTTGGTACGAAGCGCAGATACGCAGTATTTT
-,-,TRBJ1-2,TRBV4-1,CASSQERVYGYTF,TGCGCCAGCAGCCAAGAACGGGTCTATGGCTACACCTTC
-,TRBD1,TRBJ2-7,TRBV11-3,CASSLGGTGGYEQYF,TGTGCCAGCAGCTTAGGTGGGACAGGGGGCTACGAGCAGTACTTC
-,TRBD1,TRBJ1-4,TRBV6-5,CASRDRGLDEKLFF,TGTGCCAGCAGGGACAGGGGGCTTGATGAAAAACTGTTTTTT
-,TRBD2,TRBJ2-3,TRBV6-2/TRBV6-3,CASSYGGSADTQYF,TGTGCCAGCAGTTACGGCGGGAGTGCAGATACGCAGTATTTT
-,-,TRBJ1-5,TRBV6-5,CASSYSGFNQPQHF,TGTGCCAGCAGTTACTCTGGCTTCAATCAGCCCCAGCATTTT
few,TRBD1,TRBJ2-3,TRBV6-4,CASSDRDRGSDTQYF,TGTGCCAGCAGTGACCGGGACAGGGGGTCTGATACGCAGTATTTT
-,TRBD1,TRBJ1-6,TRBV30,CAWRQGANFSPLHF,TGTGCCTGGAGACAGGGGGCGAATTTTTCACCCCTCCACTTT
-,-,TRBJ1-1,TRBV12-3/TRBV12-4,CASSLGESTEAFF,TGTGCCAGCAGTTTAGGGGAAAGCACTGAAGCTTTCTTT
-,-,TRBJ2-4,TRBV28,CASSLGGLDIQYF,TGTGCCAGCAGTTTAGGAGGGTTGGACATTCAGTACTTC
-,TRBD2,TRBJ2-5,TRBV23-1,CASSQGVAGGLETQYF,TGCGCCAGCAGTCAAGGAGTGGCGGGAGGGCTGGAGACCCAGTACTTC
-,TRBD1,TRBJ2-7,TRBV19,CASSPRGQGLEQYF,TGTGCCAGTAGTCCCCGTGGACAGGGGCTCGAGCAGTACTTC
once,-,TRBJ2-3,TRBV10-3,CAISRDGYTDTQYF,TGTGCCATCAGCCGGGACGGGTACACAGATACGCAGTATTTT
-,-,TRBJ2-5,TRBV7-2,CASSFGLAETQYF,TGTGCCAGCAGCTTTGGGCTAGCGGAGACCCAGTACTTC
-,-,TRBJ2-5,TRBV3-1/TRBV3-2,CASSQVWAQYF,TGTGCCAGCAGCCAAGTTTGGGCCCAGTACTTC
-,-,TRBJ1-2,TRBV7-9,CASSLGAGDGYTF,TGTGCCAGCAGCTTAGGGGCAGGGGATGGCTACACCTTC